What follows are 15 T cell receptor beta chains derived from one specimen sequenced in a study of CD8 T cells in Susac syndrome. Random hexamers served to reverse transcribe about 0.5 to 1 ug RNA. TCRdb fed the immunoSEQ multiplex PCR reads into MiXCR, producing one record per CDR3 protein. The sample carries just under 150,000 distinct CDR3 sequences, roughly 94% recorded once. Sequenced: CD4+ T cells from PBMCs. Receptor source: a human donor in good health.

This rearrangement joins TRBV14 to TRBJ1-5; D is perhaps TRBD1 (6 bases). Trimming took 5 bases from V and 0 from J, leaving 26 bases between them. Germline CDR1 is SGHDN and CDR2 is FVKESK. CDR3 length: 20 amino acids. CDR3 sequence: CASSELSRGGCKYSNQPQHF. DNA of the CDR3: TGTGCCAGCAGCGAACTTTCGAGGGGGGGGTGCAAATATAGCAATCAGCCCCAGCATTTT.

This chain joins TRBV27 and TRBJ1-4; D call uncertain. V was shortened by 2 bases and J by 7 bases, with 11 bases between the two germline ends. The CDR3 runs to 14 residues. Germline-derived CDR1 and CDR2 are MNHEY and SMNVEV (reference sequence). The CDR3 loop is CASSLIGLGEKLFF. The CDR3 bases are TGTGCCAGCAGTTTAATAGGTTTAGGTGAAAAACTGTTTTTT.

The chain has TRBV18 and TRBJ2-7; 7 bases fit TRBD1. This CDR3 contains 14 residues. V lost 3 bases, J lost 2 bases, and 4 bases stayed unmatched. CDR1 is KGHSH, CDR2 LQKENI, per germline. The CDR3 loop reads CASSPGTATYEQYF. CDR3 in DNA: TGTGCCAGCTCACCCGGGACAGCTACCTACGAGCAGTACTTC.

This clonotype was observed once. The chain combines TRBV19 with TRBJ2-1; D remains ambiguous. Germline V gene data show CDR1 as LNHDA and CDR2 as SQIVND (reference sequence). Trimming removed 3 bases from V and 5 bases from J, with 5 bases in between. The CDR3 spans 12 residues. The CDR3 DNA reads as TGTGCCAGTAGTATCCGTAACAATGAGCAGTTCTTC. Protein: CASSIRNNEQFF.

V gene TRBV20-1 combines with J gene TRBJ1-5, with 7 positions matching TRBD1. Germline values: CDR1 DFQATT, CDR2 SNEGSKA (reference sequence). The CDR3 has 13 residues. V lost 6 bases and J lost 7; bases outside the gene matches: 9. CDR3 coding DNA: TGCAGTGCCACCCAGGGGGTATGGCAGCCCCAGCATTTT. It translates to CSATQGVWQPQHF.

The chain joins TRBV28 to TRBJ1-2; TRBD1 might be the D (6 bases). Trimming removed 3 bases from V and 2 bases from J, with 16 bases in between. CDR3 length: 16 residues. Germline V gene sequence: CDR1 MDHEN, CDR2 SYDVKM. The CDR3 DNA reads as TGTGCCAGCAGTTTCACGGACAGAAAAAGGAACTATGGCTACACCTTC. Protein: CASSFTDRKRNYGYTF.

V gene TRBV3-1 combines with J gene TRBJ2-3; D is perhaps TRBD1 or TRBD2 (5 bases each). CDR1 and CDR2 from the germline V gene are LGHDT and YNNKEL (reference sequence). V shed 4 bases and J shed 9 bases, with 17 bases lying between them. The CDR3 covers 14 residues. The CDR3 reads CASSPARGSGTQYF. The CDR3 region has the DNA TGTGCCAGCAGCCCCGCTCGGGGCTCGGGAACGCAGTATTTT.

Here the CDR3 reads CASSSRQGLGNQPQHF. The CDR3 DNA reads as TGTGCCAGCAGTTCCCGACAGGGGCTCGGCAATCAGCCCCAGCATTTT. J is TRBJ1-5 and V is TRBV28, with TRBD1 matching over 8 bases. Trimming took 4 bases from V and 2 from J; bases not matched to a gene: 7. Per the germline V gene, CDR1 is MDHEN and CDR2 is SYDVKM. The CDR3 runs 16 residues.

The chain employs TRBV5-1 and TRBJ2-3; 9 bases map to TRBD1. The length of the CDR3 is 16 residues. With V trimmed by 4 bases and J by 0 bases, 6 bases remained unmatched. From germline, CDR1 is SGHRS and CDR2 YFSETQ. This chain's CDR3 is CASSPPGTGSTDTQYF. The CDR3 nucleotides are TGCGCCAGCAGCCCCCCGGGGACAGGGAGCACAGATACGCAGTATTTT.

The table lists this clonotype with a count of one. This CDR3 is CSARDPRDAVGYTF. In nucleotides, the CDR3 is TGCAGTGCTAGAGATCCCAGGGATGCTGTCGGCTACACCTTC. The J gene is TRBJ1-2, the V gene TRBV20-1, with a weak D call TRBD1 (5 bases). The V end lost 0 bases, the J end lost 8 bases, and 16 bases lay between the germline ends. Germline V gene lookup returns CDR1 DFQATT and CDR2 SNEGSKA (reference sequence). The CDR3 consists of 14 residues.

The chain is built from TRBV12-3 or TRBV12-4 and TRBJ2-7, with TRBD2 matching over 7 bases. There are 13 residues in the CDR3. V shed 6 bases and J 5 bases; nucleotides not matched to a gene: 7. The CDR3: CASRASAGDEQYF. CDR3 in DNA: TGTGCCAGCAGAGCCTCGGCGGGGGACGAGCAGTACTTC.

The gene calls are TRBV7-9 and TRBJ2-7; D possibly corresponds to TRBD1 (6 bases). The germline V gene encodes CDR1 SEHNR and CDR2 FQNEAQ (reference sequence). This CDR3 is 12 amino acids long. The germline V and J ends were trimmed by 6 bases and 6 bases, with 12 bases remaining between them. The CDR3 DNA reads TGTGCCAGCAGTCACGAAGGGGGCGAGCAGTACTTC. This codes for CASSHEGGEQYF.

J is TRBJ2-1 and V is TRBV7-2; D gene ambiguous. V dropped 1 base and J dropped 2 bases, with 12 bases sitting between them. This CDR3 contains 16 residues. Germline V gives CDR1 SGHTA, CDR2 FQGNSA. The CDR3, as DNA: TGTGCCAGCAGCTTAGTGGTGACTGGCGCCTACAATGAGCAGTTCTTC. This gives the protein CASSLVVTGAYNEQFF.

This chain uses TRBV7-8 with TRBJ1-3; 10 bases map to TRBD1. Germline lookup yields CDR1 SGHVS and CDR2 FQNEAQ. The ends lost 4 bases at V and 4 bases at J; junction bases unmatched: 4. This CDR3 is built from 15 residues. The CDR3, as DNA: TGTGCCAGCAGCTCCGGGACAGGGGCCGGAAACACCATATATTTT. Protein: CASSSGTGAGNTIYF.

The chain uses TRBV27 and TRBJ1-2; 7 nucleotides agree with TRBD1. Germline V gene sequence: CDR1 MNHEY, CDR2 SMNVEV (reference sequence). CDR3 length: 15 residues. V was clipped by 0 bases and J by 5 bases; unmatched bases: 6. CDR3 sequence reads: CASSLSPTGQYGYTF. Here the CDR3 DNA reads TGTGCCAGCAGTTTATCCCCGACAGGGCAGTATGGCTACACCTTC.